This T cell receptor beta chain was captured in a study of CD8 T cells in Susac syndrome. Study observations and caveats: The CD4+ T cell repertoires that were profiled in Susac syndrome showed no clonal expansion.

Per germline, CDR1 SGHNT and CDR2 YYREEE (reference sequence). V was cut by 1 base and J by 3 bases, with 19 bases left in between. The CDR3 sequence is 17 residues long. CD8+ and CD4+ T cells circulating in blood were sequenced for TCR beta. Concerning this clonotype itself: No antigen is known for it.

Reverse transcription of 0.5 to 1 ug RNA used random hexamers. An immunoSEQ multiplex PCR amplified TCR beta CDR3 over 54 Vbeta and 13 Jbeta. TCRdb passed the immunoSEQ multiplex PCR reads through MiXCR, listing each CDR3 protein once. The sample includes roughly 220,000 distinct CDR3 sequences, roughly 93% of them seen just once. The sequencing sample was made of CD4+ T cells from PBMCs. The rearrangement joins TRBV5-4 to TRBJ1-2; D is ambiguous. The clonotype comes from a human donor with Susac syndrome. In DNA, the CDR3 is TGTGCCAGCAGCTTGTCGACGTGGTCGGTGGGGTACTATGGCTACACCTTC. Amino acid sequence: CASSLSTWSVGYYGYTF.